This TCR beta chain was identified in a study of PD-L1 blockade in urothelial cancer. At the level of the study: Patients' histories included 0 to 3 prior chemotherapy regimens.

Details on this clone: As yet, its antigen is unknown.

General observations from the study: Patients with below-median pretreatment blood clonality survived longer.

This sample's time point: pretreatment peripheral blood. Trimming pared 1 base from V and 4 bases from J, leaving 13 bases between. This CDR3 has 15 residues. Germline CDR1 is LNHNV and CDR2 is YYDKDF (reference sequence). Synthetic spike-ins, TCR analog templates, were added into each PCR. The table came from immunoSEQ multiplex PCR; TCRdb's copy has only in-frame clones and leaves some out. The table shows 15,000 to 20,000 clones, with 75% to 90% occurring only once. The genes are TRBV15 and TRBJ2-5, with D perhaps matching TRBD2 (6 bases). The source is a man between 65 and 85 years old with urothelial cancer. The source material was PBMCs, sampled around atezolizumab (anti-PD-L1) treatment. CDR3 residues: CATSRAGVGGETQYF. CDR3 nucleotides: TGTGCCACCAGCAGAGCGGGGGTGGGGGGAGAGACCCAGTACTTC.